This is a list of T cell receptor beta chains from one sample in a study of blood T cell repertoires in COVID-19. Method: immunoSEQ multiplex PCR; TCRdb's copy keeps in-frame clones and lacks some. Among 150,000 to 200,000 clones, 79% were seen once, and the ten largest hold around a fifth. The sequencing sample was made of PBMCs or T cells enriched from blood (not recorded which). The source of these receptors is a woman between 65 and 79 years old in a cohort exposed to, infected with or recovered from COVID-19 (not recorded which). Each CDR3 is given with its conserved first and last residue. Each record gives: V gene, clone size, J gene, D gene, CDR3 DNA, CDR3 protein. A D gene is named only where the DNA matches it firmly. Expanded clones are given a class, and other clones once, few, many or no size at all.

V gene: TRBV19; clone size: -; J gene: TRBJ2-5; D gene: TRBD2; CDR3 DNA: TGTGCCAGTAGCAAGGGACTAGCGGTACAAGAGACCCAGTACTTC; CDR3 protein: CASSKGLAVQETQYF
V gene: TRBV7-2; clone size: -; J gene: TRBJ1-2; D gene: -; CDR3 DNA: TGTGCCAGCAGCTTAGACAGCAGATCTTATGGCTACACCTTC; CDR3 protein: CASSLDSRSYGYTF
V gene: TRBV28; clone size: -; J gene: TRBJ2-7; D gene: -; CDR3 DNA: TGTGCCAGCAGTTTTGAGGGCGACTACGAGCAGTACTTC; CDR3 protein: CASSFEGDYEQYF
V gene: TRBV7-6; clone size: -; J gene: TRBJ2-1; D gene: TRBD1; CDR3 DNA: TGTGCCAGCAGCTCCTCAGGGGGCCTGTACAATGAGCAGTTCTTC; CDR3 protein: CASSSSGGLYNEQFF
V gene: TRBV4-1; clone size: -; J gene: TRBJ1-2; D gene: -; CDR3 DNA: TGCGCCAGCAGCCAAGTTTTTGGCTCTGGGGGCACGTCTAACTATGGCTACACCTTC; CDR3 protein: CASSQVFGSGGTSNYGYTF
V gene: TRBV19; clone size: -; J gene: TRBJ1-3; D gene: TRBD1; CDR3 DNA: TGTGCCAGTAGGGACAGGAACTCTGGAAACACCATATATTTT; CDR3 protein: CASRDRNSGNTIYF
V gene: TRBV28; clone size: -; J gene: TRBJ1-1; D gene: -; CDR3 DNA: TGTGCCAGCAGCCTCCCTTCAGGGAACACTGAAGCTTTCTTT; CDR3 protein: CASSLPSGNTEAFF
V gene: TRBV2; clone size: -; J gene: TRBJ2-5; D gene: -; CDR3 DNA: TGTGCCAGCAGCTATGGAGTAGCTGGGGAGACCCAGTACTTC; CDR3 protein: CASSYGVAGETQYF
V gene: TRBV18; clone size: -; J gene: TRBJ2-7; D gene: TRBD2; CDR3 DNA: TGTGCCAGCTCACTTGGGACTAGCGGCGAGCAGTACTTC; CDR3 protein: CASSLGTSGEQYF
V gene: TRBV10-3; clone size: -; J gene: TRBJ2-1; D gene: -; CDR3 DNA: TGTGCCATCAGTGGAACGAAAGCCGGGACACTCTCGGGCAATGAGCAGTTCTTC; CDR3 protein: CAISGTKAGTLSGNEQFF
V gene: TRBV7-9; clone size: -; J gene: TRBJ2-7; D gene: TRBD2; CDR3 DNA: TGTGCCAGCAGCCCTAGGACTAGCGGGAGCATTTTAAACGAGCAGTACTTC; CDR3 protein: CASSPRTSGSILNEQYF
V gene: TRBV3-1/TRBV3-2; clone size: -; J gene: TRBJ2-3; D gene: TRBD1; CDR3 DNA: TGTGCCAGCAGCAACTTCGACAGGGTGGATACGCAGTATTTT; CDR3 protein: CASSNFDRVDTQYF
V gene: TRBV12-3/TRBV12-4; clone size: once; J gene: TRBJ2-1; D gene: -; CDR3 DNA: TGTGCCAGTTCAGACAACCTCTACAATGAGCAGTTCTTC; CDR3 protein: CASSDNLYNEQFF